This entry lists 20 T cell receptor beta chains sequenced from one sample in a study of cytomegalovirus exposure and HLA in healthy donors. The PCR was carried out with 60 Vbeta primers and 13 Jbeta primers. Generated by immunoSEQ multiplex PCR, the TCRdb table keeps only in-frame clones and is missing some. The sample lists some 130,000 clones; approximately 70% were seen once. Sequencing used PBMCs. These receptors were obtained from a woman in her fifties or sixties in good health and CMV-seropositive.

The chain uses TRBV7-9 and TRBJ2-7; D unresolved. The CDR3 contains 12 residues. The germline V gene encodes CDR1 SEHNR and CDR2 FQNEAQ (reference sequence). V was shortened by 5 bases and J by 6 bases, with 11 bases between the two germline ends. CDR3 coding DNA: TGTGCCAGCAGCGATGTACCCAGCGAGCAGTACTTC. It encodes CASSDVPSEQYF.

The V gene is TRBV4-1, the J gene TRBJ2-1; the match to TRBD2 covers 12 bases. The CDR3 totals 17 residues. The J segment lost 8 bases and the V segment lost 0 bases, leaving 8 bases of the junction unmatched. Germline CDR1 is MGHRA and CDR2 is YSYEKL. The CDR3 DNA reads as TGCGCCAGCAGCCAAGATTCTAGCGGGGGGGCCGCTTATGAGCAGTTCTTC. Encoded protein: CASSQDSSGGAAYEQFF.

The chain has TRBV5-1 and TRBJ2-7, with 8 bases lining up with TRBD2. V lost 0 bases and J lost 0; bases outside the gene matches: 5. The CDR3 is made up of 16 amino acids. Germline V gene data show CDR1 as SGHRS and CDR2 as YFSETQ. CDR3 nucleotide sequence: TGCGCCAGCAGCTTGGTGCTAGCGGGTCCCTCCTACGAGCAGTACTTC. This translates into CASSLVLAGPSYEQYF.

The chain is built from TRBV6-5 and TRBJ2-3, with TRBD1 identical over 7 bases. Germline loops: CDR1 MNHEY, CDR2 SVGAGI. The J segment lost 2 bases and the V segment lost 2 bases, leaving 4 bases of the junction unmatched. CDR3 size: 15 residues. CDR3 protein: CASSYVGQNTDTQYF. CDR3 coding DNA: TGTGCCAGCAGTTACGTGGGACAGAACACAGATACGCAGTATTTT.

This clone occurred a few times. The V gene is TRBV13, the J gene TRBJ2-6, with 7 nucleotides matching TRBD2. This CDR3 has 15 residues. Germline trimming cut 6 bases from V and 1 base from J; bases unmatched to any gene: 3. Germline values: CDR1 PRHDT, CDR2 FYEKMQ (reference sequence). DNA for the CDR3: TGTGCCAGCAGAAGGGAGGGTTCTGGGGCCAACGTCCTGACTTTC. This translates into CASRREGSGANVLTF.

This chain joins TRBV19 and TRBJ1-2; D not resolved. Germline-derived CDR1 and CDR2 are LNHDA and SQIVND (reference sequence). With 7 bases removed from V and 0 bases from J, the gap between germline ends came to 33 bases. The CDR3 contains 21 residues. The CDR3 is CASTPSRPPRTGGRTNYGYTF. As DNA, the CDR3 is TGTGCCAGTACCCCATCCCGACCACCCAGGACGGGAGGCAGGACTAACTATGGCTACACCTTC.

This chain uses TRBV10-1 with TRBJ2-7; D perhaps matches TRBD1 (6 bases). The CDR3 totals 14 residues. Trimming pared 3 bases from V and 0 bases from J, leaving 9 bases between. The V gene's germline CDR1 is WNHNN and CDR2 SYGVQD (reference sequence). CDR3 DNA sequence: TGCGCCAGCAGTGACATGGACAGCTCCTACGAGCAGTACTTC. This translates into CASSDMDSSYEQYF.

This chain uses TRBV6-5 with TRBJ1-5, with D perhaps TRBD1 (5 bases). The CDR3 consists of 14 residues. CDR1 is MNHEY, CDR2 SVGAGI, per germline. Trimming removed 2 bases at V and 7 bases at J, with 12 bases between. The CDR3 sequence: CASSYRSGRQPQHF. The CDR3 DNA sequence: TGTGCCAGCAGTTACCGCTCAGGGAGGCAGCCCCAGCATTTT.

The V and J genes are TRBV2 and TRBJ2-5; tentative D call: TRBD2 (5 bases). The CDR3 has 13 residues. CDR1 and CDR2 from the germline V gene are SNHLY and FYNNEI. V was cut by 7 bases and J by 5 bases, with 14 bases left in between. The CDR3 loop reads CASTSGVWETQYF. CDR3 DNA sequence: TGTGCCAGCACCTCCGGGGTCTGGGAGACCCAGTACTTC.

The rearrangement uses TRBV6-1 and TRBJ2-7; 10 bases agree with TRBD2. Germline lookup yields CDR1 MNHNS and CDR2 SASEGT. This CDR3 has 16 amino acids. The trim removed 4 bases at V and 6 bases at J, leaving 12 bases unmatched. In DNA, the CDR3 is TGTGCCAGCAGTGCCCAAGGGGCTAGCGGGGGTTCCGAGCAGTACTTC. Its protein is CASSAQGASGGSEQYF.

In this sample, this clone turned up many times. The chain couples TRBV4-1 to TRBJ1-5, with a weak D call TRBD1 (6 bases). The V and J ends lost 0 bases and 1 base respectively, with 16 bases between them. There are 18 residues in the CDR3. Germline assignment: CDR1 MGHRA and CDR2 YSYEKL. For the CDR3, the DNA is TGCGCCAGCAGCCAAGAAGTCCCCAGGGGCTTGAGCAATCAGCCCCAGCATTTT. This translates into CASSQEVPRGLSNQPQHF.

V is TRBV9 and J is TRBJ1-1; D is unresolved. Germline V gene sequence: CDR1 SGDLS, CDR2 YYNGEE. V gave up 0 bases and J gave up 4 bases, with 4 bases separating them. This CDR3 has 12 residues. The CDR3 DNA follows: TGTGCCAGCAGCGTAGGGCCCACTGAAGCTTTCTTT. This translates into CASSVGPTEAFF.

The gene calls are TRBV6-8 and TRBJ2-1; D is uncertain. The CDR3 has 16 amino acids. CDR1 MNHGY and CDR2 SAAAGT come from the germline V gene. Trimming took 11 bases from V and 5 from J, leaving 25 bases between them. The CDR3 region is CAYQRSDSVINNEQFF. In DNA, the CDR3 is TGTGCCTACCAAAGATCAGACTCAGTAATAAACAATGAGCAGTTCTTC.

The chain is built from TRBV7-9 and TRBJ1-2, with 10 positions matching TRBD1. The CDR3 runs 15 residues. V shed 3 bases, J shed 3 bases, and the junction held 4 bases outside the gene matches. Germline V gives CDR1 SEHNR, CDR2 FQNEAQ (reference sequence). The CDR3 reads CASSLTGGADYGYTF. The CDR3 region has the DNA TGTGCCAGCAGCTTGACAGGGGGCGCAGACTATGGCTACACCTTC.

The V gene is TRBV6-1, the J gene TRBJ1-5, with TRBD1 as a possible D gene (6 bases). V lost 10 bases and J lost 3, with 16 bases in between. The CDR3 runs to 14 residues. Germline CDR1 reads MNHNS; CDR2 reads SASEGT. The DNA for the CDR3 is TGTGCCACCATAGCAGGACAGACCAATCAGCCCCAGCATTTT. Its protein product is CATIAGQTNQPQHF.

The table lists this clone with a count of one. A read error likely explains this, since a far larger clone differs by one base. The gene calls are TRBV29-1 and TRBJ1-1, with D maybe TRBD1 (6 bases). CDR1 and CDR2 from the germline V gene are SQVTM and ANQGSEA. This CDR3 is 12 amino acids long. The CDR3 DNA reads as TGCAGCGTTAAAGATCGGACAGATGAAGCTTTCTTT. Translation: CSVKDRTDEAFF.

The chain joins TRBV5-1 to TRBJ1-1, with a tentative D call TRBD1 (5 bases). Per germline, CDR1 SGHRS and CDR2 YFSETQ. The ends were cut back, 0 bases at V and 3 bases at J, with 18 bases in the middle. CDR3 length: 17 residues. As DNA, the CDR3 is TGCGCCAGCAGCTTGGCACCACCGATTGGGGCTGACACTGAAGCTTTCTTT. It specifies CASSLAPPIGADTEAFF. The full variable domain, with the rest looked up from reference TRBV5-1 and TRBJ1-1, is KAGVTQTPRYLIKTRGQQVTLSCSPISGHRSVSWYQQTPGQGLQFLFEYFSETQRNKGNFPGRFSGRQFSNSRSEMNVSTLELGDSALYLCASSLAPPIGADTEAFFGQGTRLTVV.

This clone has more than one count but fewer than ten. The chain couples TRBV27 to TRBJ1-2, with a possible D match to TRBD1 (6 bases). Germline CDR1 is MNHEY and CDR2 is SMNVEV (reference sequence). The V and J ends lost 6 bases and 4 bases respectively, with 12 bases between them. This CDR3 region has 13 residues. The CDR3 DNA follows: TGTGCCAGCAGCCTGACAGGCCTCTATGGCTACACCTTC. Amino acids: CASSLTGLYGYTF.

This clone was observed a few times. The chain has TRBV5-5 and TRBJ2-7; D perhaps matches TRBD1 (6 bases). CDR3 length equals 13 residues. Germline assignment: CDR1 SGHKS and CDR2 YYEKEE (reference sequence). Trimming took off 7 bases at V and 1 base at J, with 12 bases between the two ends. CDR3 loop: CASGTTGSYEQYF. In DNA, the CDR3 is TGTGCCAGCGGAACTACAGGGTCCTACGAGCAGTACTTC.

This clone was picked up a small number of times. The chain is built from TRBV5-4 and TRBJ2-5, with TRBD2 identical over 9 bases. CDR3 length: 16 residues. V dropped 1 base and J dropped 9; count of bases not matched to a gene: 13. Germline values: CDR1 SGHNT, CDR2 YYREEE (reference sequence). CDR3 in DNA: TGTGCCAGCAGCTTGCGGCTAGCGGGGACCCGGTCGTCCCAGTACTTC. Amino acids: CASSLRLAGTRSSQYF. The whole variable domain, filled in from reference TRBV5-4 and TRBJ2-5, reads ETGVTQSPTHLIKTRGQQVTLRCSSQSGHNTVSWYQQALGQGPQFIFQYYREEENGRGNFPPRFSGLQFPNYSSELNVNALELDDSALYLCASSLRLAGTRSSQYFGPGTRLLVL.